The T cell receptor beta chain described here comes from a study of early T cells in non-severe SARS-CoV-2 infection. Study in general: Unsorted whole blood bulk RNA was sequenced, with unpaired chains. Study-wide findings and caveats: VDJdb-based annotation leaned toward anti-spike CD8 responses and missed private and CD4 specificities.

Unique molecular identifiers tagged individual cDNA molecules. TCRdb recomputed calls from the 5' RACE reads with MiXCR, one row per CDR3 protein. The repertoire consists of over 50,000 distinct CDR3 sequences, with less than 14% occurring once and the leading ten covering over 1.5%. The V and J ends lost 8 bases and 7 bases respectively, with 12 bases between them. This CDR3 has 12 residues. In germline, CDR1 is SQVTM, CDR2 ANQGSEA. On this clonotype: The antigen is unknown.

This sequence was found in an adult who was a healthcare worker with PCR-confirmed SARS-CoV-2 infection or an uninfected control (not recorded which). The chain uses TRBV29-1 and TRBJ1-6, with unresolved D. Sequenced sample: whole blood. The CDR3 is CSSGTANSPLHF. In DNA, the CDR3 is TGCAGCTCGGGAACAGCCAATTCACCCCTCCACTTT. Drawing the rest from reference TRBV29-1 and TRBJ1-6, the complete variable domain is SAVISQKPSRDICQRGTSLTIQCQVDSQVTMMFWYRQQPGQSLTLIATANQGSEATYESGFVIDKFPISRPNLTFSTLTVSNMSPEDSSIYLCSSGTANSPLHFGNGTRLTVT.